This T cell receptor beta chain was observed in a study of cytomegalovirus exposure and HLA in healthy donors. CDR3 length: 13 amino acids. V was shortened by 3 bases and J by 7 bases, with 10 bases between the two germline ends. Germline values: CDR1 LNHDA, CDR2 SQIVND (reference sequence). This clone appeared once. With 60 Vbeta and 13 Jbeta primers, the PCR was carried out. Sequencing was performed with immunoSEQ multiplex PCR; in TCRdb, only in-frame clones are kept and a portion is missing. The sample lists about 190,000 clones, around 86% occurring once. This TCR derives from a man aged 40-50 years in good health and CMV-seropositive. This chain uses TRBV19 with TRBJ2-1; no clear D gene. The sequencing input was PBMCs. The CDR3 DNA reads TGTGCCAGTAGTATTTCTCCCTTGAATGAGCAGTTCTTC. This translates into CASSISPLNEQFF. The variable domain in full, with the rest retrieved from reference TRBV19 and TRBJ2-1, is DGGITQSPKYLFRKEGQNVTLSCEQNLNHDAMYWYRQDPGQGLRLIYYSQIVNDFQKGDIAEGYSVSREKKESFPLTVTSAQKNPTAFYLCASSISPLNEQFFGPGTRLTVL.